The clone carrying this T cell receptor (beta chain) was detected ten times or more. Its cognate antigen is unknown. Unique molecular identifiers featured in how the TCRbeta library was prepared. MiXCR, applied by TCRdb to the PCR reads, yields one record per CDR3 protein. The sample lists about 100,000 distinct CDR3 sequences; 6% were seen once. These data come from a study of T-cell reconstitution after alpha-beta-depleted transplantation in children. Trimming took 0 bases from V and 0 from J, leaving 8 bases between them. CDR1 is LGHDT, CDR2 YNNKEL, per germline (reference sequence). This CDR3 has 15 residues. Study-wide findings and caveats: T-cell counts and diversity at one year following transplant were attributed mainly to newly produced T cells. Several hundred graft clones that had expanded were reportedly the source of alpha-beta T cells about two months after transplant.

The receptor was derived from a female patient between 2 and 15 years old who had a stem cell transplant for Fanconi anemia, so the T cells may come from the graft donor. V is TRBV3-1 and J is TRBJ1-2; D uncertain. This specimen consisted of PBMCs, mostly from graft donor cells, obtained 60 days after TCRalphabeta/CD19-depleted stem cell transplant. In DNA, the CDR3 is TGTGCCAGCAGCCAAGATCTTTTGGCTAACTATGGCTACACCTTC. This sequence encodes CASSQDLLANYGYTF.